One and the same sample provided the 5 T cell receptor beta chains below, sequenced in a study of T-cell reconstitution after alpha-beta-depleted transplantation in children (dated by TCRdb to about 2016). Preparation of the library involved PCR. TCRdb names Illumina HiSeq 2500 as the instrument used. TCR library preparation used molecular barcoding, with unique molecular identifiers applied to normalize quantification of the TCRbeta repertoire. TCRdb ran its own pipeline on the public reads, namely fastp trimming at Q25 and MiXCR clone calling, and kept in-frame beta chains. CDR3 protein sequences are deduplicated, and each keeps its most common genes and DNA. This sample lists about 510,000 distinct CDR3 sequences; roughly 10% were detected once. The ten largest clonotypes hold around 15% of the sample. The label giving this sample's treatment or condition can be read as: allogeneic hematopoietic cell transplantation with graft depleted of TCRalphabeta T cells and CD19 B cells.

Sequenced material: PBMCs, mostly from graft donor cells, taken 180 days after TCRalphabeta/CD19-depleted stem cell transplant. The origin of the receptors is a female patient aged 2-9 years who had a stem cell transplant for aplastic anemia, so the T cells may come from the graft donor.

This clonotype was seen more than once but under ten times. For the CDR3, the DNA is TGTGCCAGCAGTTTATCTCCGACTAGCGGGAGCAATGAGCAGTTCTTC. Translating it yields CASSLSPTSGSNEQFF. This chain joins TRBV27 and TRBJ2-1; 12 bases fit TRBD2. The CDR3 length is 16 residues. The germline CDR1 and CDR2 sequences are MNHEY and SMNVEV (reference sequence). The junction had 3 bases not matched to a gene; V was cut back by 0 bases and J by 6 bases.

V is TRBV5-1 and J is TRBJ2-7; 11 bases line up with TRBD1. CDR1 and CDR2 from the germline V gene are SGHRS and YFSETQ. V was pared by 4 bases and J by 5 bases, with 8 bases of the junction left unmatched. This CDR3 has 15 amino acids. The CDR3 DNA reads as TGCGCCAGCAGCCTTGGGACAGGGGGTATCGACGAGCAGTACTTC. The encoded protein is CASSLGTGGIDEQYF.

This clonotype was seen only a few times. The rearrangement joins TRBV7-2 to TRBJ2-3; D is tentatively TRBD1 or TRBD2 (5 bases each). V dropped 0 bases and J dropped 5 bases, with 21 bases sitting between them. This CDR3 spans 18 amino acids. Per germline, CDR1 SGHTA and CDR2 FQGNSA. The CDR3 DNA is TGTGCCAGCAGCTTAGCGCTTGAACGGGGAGTTAGGGGAGATACGCAGTATTTT. Residues: CASSLALERGVRGDTQYF.

This clonotype was recorded at least ten times. The chain joins TRBV7-9 to TRBJ2-1, with 10 bases identical to TRBD2. The germline CDR1 and CDR2 sequences are SEHNR and FQNEAQ (reference sequence). V lost 6 bases and J lost 5; bases outside the gene matches: 7. This CDR3 comprises 15 residues. CDR3 in DNA: TGTGCCAGCAGTCCCAGACTAGCGGGTGACAATGAGCAGTTCTTC. It is translated as CASSPRLAGDNEQFF.

V gene TRBV9 combines with J gene TRBJ1-1, with a tentative D call TRBD1 (6 bases). V was cut by 0 bases and J by 4 bases, with 10 bases left in between. Germline CDR1 SGDLS, CDR2 YYNGEE. This CDR3 contains 14 residues. CDR3 region: CASSVAWGPTEAFF. The CDR3 DNA reads as TGTGCCAGCAGCGTAGCGTGGGGGCCCACTGAAGCTTTCTTT.